The next 26 T cell receptor beta chains were all read from a single sample in a study of shared clonotypes between healthy human individuals. TCRdb's copy holds only in-frame clones and misses some; the assay was immunoSEQ multiplex PCR. The sample has some 2,000,000 clones, 85% to 95% seen once. As defined, naive CD8 cells were CD45RO-negative and positively selected for CCR7, with terminally differentiated effector memory CD45RA+ cells excluded. Material for sequencing was naive CD8+ T cells sorted from blood. These receptors were taken from a man between 18 and 29 years old in good health.

Only a few counts were recorded for this clone. The chain joins TRBV19 to TRBJ2-2; tentatively, D is TRBD1 (6 bases). V was cut by 3 bases and J by 2 bases, with 13 bases left in between. This CDR3 region has 16 residues. Per the germline V gene, CDR1 is LNHDA and CDR2 is SQIVND (reference sequence). The CDR3 loop reads CASSIEQGANTGELFF. CDR3 DNA: TGTGCCAGTAGTATTGAACAGGGAGCAAACACCGGGGAGCTGTTTTTT.

For this clone: Other DNA sequences of this sample code for an identical CDR3. J is TRBJ2-2 and V is TRBV27; 7 bases line up with TRBD1. The CDR3 length is 14 residues. V trimming: 3 bases; J trimming: 7 bases; junction bases outside the gene matches: 5. Germline V gene data show CDR1 as MNHEY and CDR2 as SMNVEV (reference sequence). The CDR3 DNA sequence: TGTGCCAGCAGTTTTGGGCAGGGGGTCGGGGAGCTGTTTTTT. As protein: CASSFGQGVGELFF.

This chain's CDR3 is CASSYGILNEQYF. CDR3 DNA: TGTGCCAGCAGTTATGGGATACTGAACGAGCAGTACTTC. The chain links TRBV27 to TRBJ2-7; no reliable D call. V lost 4 bases and J lost 5, with 12 bases in between. The CDR3 runs to 13 residues. The germline CDR1 and CDR2 sequences are MNHEY and SMNVEV (reference sequence).

This clone appeared a single time. J is TRBJ2-2 and V is TRBV4-3, with a possible D match to TRBD1 (5 bases). V lost 7 bases to trimming and J lost 1 base, with 13 bases between them. The CDR3 contains 15 residues. From germline, CDR1 is LGHNA and CDR2 YSLEER. In nucleotides, the CDR3 is TGCGCCAGCACCCCGACAGTGGTGAACACCGGGGAGCTGTTTTTT. This sequence encodes CASTPTVVNTGELFF.

The J gene is TRBJ2-3, the V gene TRBV13; no clear D. The CDR3 totals 15 residues. Germline CDR1 PRHDT, CDR2 FYEKMQ (reference sequence). V was clipped by 4 bases and J by 2 bases, with 13 bases between them. The DNA for the CDR3 is TGTGCCAGCAGCTCAGGCCTTGGGCCCACAGATACGCAGTATTTT. This gives the protein CASSSGLGPTDTQYF. The entire variable domain, with the rest obtained from reference TRBV13 and TRBJ2-3, is as follows: AAGVIQSPRHLIKEKRETATLKCYPIPRHDTVYWYQQGPGQDPQFLISFYEKMQSDKGSIPDRFSAQQFSDYHSELNMSSLELGDSALYFCASSSGLGPTDTQYFGPGTRLTVL.

This clone was seen a single time. The V call is TRBV13, the J call TRBJ1-5, with D maybe TRBD1 (6 bases). The CDR3 spans 16 residues. The germline gives CDR1 PRHDT, CDR2 FYEKMQ (reference sequence). Trimming took 4 bases from V and 1 from J, leaving 14 bases between them. The CDR3 nucleotides are TGTGCCAGCAGCTCTGGTGGGACACTAAGCAATCAGCCCCAGCATTTT. The encoded protein is CASSSGGTLSNQPQHF.

Only one count was recorded for this clone. The chain couples TRBV7-9 to TRBJ2-3; 13 nucleotides align to TRBD2. CDR3 size: 15 residues. Germline loops: CDR1 SEHNR, CDR2 FQNEAQ (reference sequence). With 4 bases clipped from V and 6 bases from J, the junction kept 4 bases outside the gene matches. The CDR3 DNA is TGTGCCAGCAGCTATGGACTAGCGGGAGAGGATACGCAGTATTTT. Translating gives CASSYGLAGEDTQYF.

The rearrangement joins TRBV7-9 to TRBJ2-5, with D unresolved. Per germline, CDR1 SEHNR and CDR2 FQNEAQ (reference sequence). The CDR3 has 14 amino acids. Trimming left V 7 bases short and J 2 bases short, with 14 bases between. The CDR3 DNA sequence: TGTGCCAGCATGCACTATCCCATACAAGAGACCCAGTACTTC. Translation gives CASMHYPIQETQYF.

The V gene is TRBV7-6, the J gene TRBJ1-3, with D unclear. Germline CDR1 is SGHVS and CDR2 is FNYEAQ. V gave up 1 base and J gave up 3 bases, with 13 bases separating them. The CDR3 is 16 amino acids. The CDR3 is CASSLGLRFRGNTIYF. The DNA of the CDR3 is TGTGCCAGCAGCTTAGGACTGAGGTTTCGTGGAAACACCATATATTTT.

The J gene is TRBJ1-5, the V gene TRBV27, with 8 bases lining up with TRBD1. There are 14 residues in the CDR3. The germline gives CDR1 MNHEY, CDR2 SMNVEV (reference sequence). V dropped 5 bases and J dropped 6; count of bases not matched to a gene: 6. For the CDR3, the DNA is TGTGCCAGCAGTCTAGACAGGGGCGCTCAGCCCCAGCATTTT. It encodes CASSLDRGAQPQHF.

The chain couples TRBV7-9 to TRBJ2-5, with D possibly matching TRBD1 (5 bases). V lost 1 base and J lost 5, with 17 bases in between. Germline assignment: CDR1 SEHNR and CDR2 FQNEAQ (reference sequence). This CDR3 is 16 amino acids long. Here the CDR3 reads CASSLEGPPSDETQYF. In nucleotides, the CDR3 is TGTGCCAGCAGCTTAGAGGGGCCCCCAAGCGACGAGACCCAGTACTTC.

The chain joins TRBV11-2 to TRBJ2-1; D is uncertain. The CDR3 covers 13 residues. Germline V CDR1 and CDR2: SGHAT, FQNNGV. V lost 5 bases and J 4 bases, leaving 9 bases between the germline ends. The CDR3 bases are TGTGCCAGCAGCCAGGACGGATACAATGAGCAGTTCTTC. It yields the protein CASSQDGYNEQFF.

V and J are TRBV6-5 and TRBJ2-7; no clear D. Germline values: CDR1 MNHEY, CDR2 SVGAGI. The ends were cut back, 4 bases at V and 6 bases at J, with 7 bases in the middle. The CDR3 runs to 11 residues. The CDR3 protein is CASSLPGEQYF. The CDR3 nucleotides are TGTGCCAGCAGTTTGCCGGGCGAGCAGTACTTC.

The V call is TRBV7-9, the J call TRBJ2-3; 10 positions match TRBD2. V was pared by 5 bases and J by 4 bases, with 9 bases of the junction left unmatched. Germline lookup yields CDR1 SEHNR and CDR2 FQNEAQ (reference sequence). The CDR3 contains 16 residues. This CDR3 reads CASSHLAGEGADTQYF. CDR3 sequence (DNA): TGTGCCAGCAGCCATCTAGCGGGAGAAGGTGCAGATACGCAGTATTTT.

This chain joins TRBV28 and TRBJ1-5; the D gene is possibly TRBD1 (5 bases). This CDR3 spans 16 amino acids. Germline CDR1 MDHEN, CDR2 SYDVKM. The V gene lost 7 bases and the J gene lost 0 bases, with 16 bases spanning the gap. In DNA form, the CDR3 reads TGTGCCAGCATGCCCTTAAGACAGCTTAGCAATCAGCCCCAGCATTTT. The encoded protein is CASMPLRQLSNQPQHF.

The J gene is TRBJ2-5, the V gene TRBV7-6, with a tentative D call TRBD1 (5 bases). CDR1 and CDR2 (germline): SGHVS, FNYEAQ. CDR3 length equals 15 residues. Trimming removed 1 base from V and 4 bases from J, with 13 bases in between. The CDR3 sequence: CASSLEGYQGETQYF. The CDR3 DNA sequence: TGTGCCAGCAGCTTAGAGGGGTATCAGGGAGAGACCCAGTACTTC.

The rearrangement joins TRBV9 to TRBJ1-1, with a possible D match to TRBD1 (6 bases). The CDR3 spans 14 residues. Germline loops: CDR1 SGDLS, CDR2 YYNGEE. Trimming took off 0 bases at V and 6 bases at J, with 12 bases between the two ends. CDR3 in amino acids: CASSVDGGAAEAFF. CDR3 coding DNA: TGTGCCAGCAGCGTAGATGGGGGGGCGGCTGAAGCTTTCTTT.

Comment on this clone: The same CDR3 arises from other DNA sequences in this sample as well. The CDR3: CASSYGGEQETQYF. The CDR3 DNA sequence: TGTGCCAGCAGTTACGGGGGGGAACAAGAGACCCAGTACTTC. The chain has TRBV6-6 and TRBJ2-5, with 7 bases matching TRBD2. The germline V gene has CDR1 MNHNY and CDR2 SVGAGI (reference sequence). The V segment lost 2 bases and the J segment 2 bases; nucleotides outside the gene matches: 2. The CDR3 consists of 14 residues.

The genes are TRBV30 and TRBJ1-5; TRBD1 might be the D (5 bases). The CDR3 runs to 15 residues. The V gene's germline CDR1 is GTSNPN and CDR2 SVGIG (reference sequence). V lost 0 bases and J 6 bases, leaving 15 bases between the germline ends. The CDR3 loop is CAWSVGLGGSQPQHF. CDR3 coding DNA: TGTGCCTGGAGTGTGGGGCTAGGAGGGAGTCAGCCCCAGCATTTT.

This clone was seen a few times. This chain links TRBV19 with TRBJ1-1, with D hard to call. CDR1 is LNHDA and CDR2 is SQIVND in the germline V gene (reference sequence). The V and J ends lost 10 bases and 1 base respectively, with 13 bases between them. The CDR3 length is 13 residues. The CDR3 here is CATGLMKNTEAFF. The CDR3 nucleotides read TGTGCCACCGGTCTGATGAAGAACACTGAAGCTTTCTTT. The full variable domain, with the rest looked up from reference TRBV19 and TRBJ1-1, is DGGITQSPKYLFRKEGQNVTLSCEQNLNHDAMYWYRQDPGQGLRLIYYSQIVNDFQKGDIAEGYSVSREKKESFPLTVTSAQKNPTAFYLCATGLMKNTEAFFGQGTRLTVV.

This clone was detected only once. This chain joins TRBV9 and TRBJ2-4, with D possibly being TRBD1 or TRBD2 (5 bases each). The CDR3 is made up of 12 amino acids. V was pared by 7 bases and J by 8 bases, with 13 bases between. Germline CDR1 SGDLS, CDR2 YYNGEE. For the CDR3, the DNA is TGTGCCAGCTCCACGATGGGGGACATTCAGTACTTC. It codes for CASSTMGDIQYF.

The gene calls are TRBV30 and TRBJ2-7; no reliable D call. Germline loops: CDR1 GTSNPN, CDR2 SVGIG (reference sequence). The CDR3 length is 11 residues. V was pared by 1 base and J by 6 bases, with 7 bases between. CDR3 sequence (DNA): TGTGCCTGGAGTGACAGCCTCGAGCAGTACTTC. It yields the protein CAWSDSLEQYF.

The chain employs TRBV25-1 and TRBJ2-2, with D uncertain. The CDR3 length is 14 residues. V gave up 3 bases and J gave up 1 base, with 6 bases separating them. Germline lookup yields CDR1 MGHDK and CDR2 SYGVNS. The CDR3 DNA sequence: TGTGCCAGCAGTGAGGGCCTGAACACCGGGGAGCTGTTTTTT. Protein product: CASSEGLNTGELFF.

Details on this clone: Other DNA sequences in this specimen translate into the identical CDR3. This rearrangement joins TRBV7-9 to TRBJ2-3, with D hard to call. Trimming stripped 3 bases from V and 4 bases from J, with 5 bases between. This CDR3 is built from 12 residues. The germline CDR1 and CDR2 sequences are SEHNR and FQNEAQ (reference sequence). CDR3 sequence reads: CASSFIADTQYF. DNA of the CDR3: TGTGCCAGCAGCTTCATTGCAGATACGCAGTATTTT.

The chain uses TRBV10-3 and TRBJ2-7; TRBD2 is a possible D gene (6 bases). The CDR3 has 15 residues. Germline V gives CDR1 ENHRY, CDR2 SYGVKD. Trimming took off 4 bases at V and 5 bases at J, with 18 bases between the two ends. The CDR3 DNA reads as TGTGCCATCAGTGGGTGGGACGGGGAGGTCCACGAGCAGTACTTC. This codes for CAISGWDGEVHEQYF.

V is TRBV6-5 and J is TRBJ1-1; maybe TRBD1 (5 bases). This CDR3 contains 13 residues. Trimming pared 0 bases from V and 9 bases from J, leaving 11 bases between. Looked up from germline, CDR1 is MNHEY and CDR2 is SVGAGI. CDR3 in DNA: TGTGCCAGCAGTTACTCTTGGGGGGATAAAGCTTTCTTT. Translating it yields CASSYSWGDKAFF.